Each of the 21 T cell receptor beta chains below was sequenced from the same sample in a study of T-cell memory formation after mild COVID-19. TCRdb recomputed calls from the 5' RACE reads with MiXCR, one row per CDR3 protein. The sample has around 300,000 distinct CDR3 sequences, 8% to 10% seen once. Specimen: PBMCs or a T cell subset sorted from them (not recorded which). These receptors originate from a man aged 18 to 35 who had mild COVID-19 (a few samples of this study predate the infection). Cell type and time point are not known.

This clonotype occurred a few times. The chain joins TRBV25-1 to TRBJ2-7; 7 nucleotides agree with TRBD2. Germline V CDR1 and CDR2: MGHDK, SYGVNS. With 0 bases clipped from V and 1 base from J, the junction kept 3 bases outside the gene matches. This CDR3 has 15 amino acids. Here the CDR3 DNA reads TGTGCCAGCAGTGAATATGGGGGGGGATCCTACGAGCAGTACTTC. This codes for CASSEYGGGSYEQYF.

With regard to this clonotype: A much larger clonotype is one base distant, so this may be a read error. The CDR3 is CASRLWGQPQHF. The DNA of the CDR3 is TGTGCCAGCAGACTATGGGGCCAGCCCCAGCATTTT. The chain employs TRBV12-3 or TRBV12-4 and TRBJ1-5, with D possibly TRBD1 on 5 matching bases. CDR3 length equals 12 residues. V was shortened by 6 bases and J by 7 bases, with 10 bases between the two germline ends.

The chain is built from TRBV18 and TRBJ2-7; D remains unclear. The CDR3 is made up of 15 amino acids. Germline assignment: CDR1 KGHSH and CDR2 LQKENI. Trimming removed 0 bases from V and 5 bases from J, with 14 bases in between. The CDR3 nucleotides read TGTGCCAGCTCACCACCGGGCGGCTACCACAACGAGCAGTACTTC. Protein sequence: CASSPPGGYHNEQYF.

This clonotype was seen a few times. This sequence joins TRBV2 and TRBJ2-5; 9 bases match TRBD2. Per the germline V gene, CDR1 is SNHLY and CDR2 is FYNNEI. V was clipped by 6 bases and J by 4 bases; unmatched bases: 12. The CDR3 is made up of 16 amino acids. In DNA form, the CDR3 reads TGTGCCAGCAGGGGGGGACTAGCCCGTGGTAGAGAGACCCAGTACTTC. Protein: CASRGGLARGRETQYF. Variable domain in full (rest from reference TRBV2 and TRBJ2-5): EPEVTQTPSHQVTQMGQEVILRCVPISNHLYFYWYRQILGQKVEFLVSFYNNEISEKSEIFDDQFSVERPDGSNFTLKIRSTKLEDSAMYFCASRGGLARGRETQYFGPGTRLLVL.

This clonotype was seen a few times. The CDR3 DNA sequence: TGTGCCAGCAGCTTAGATCTAGGGATGGTGGAGACCCAGTACTTC. It is translated as CASSLDLGMVETQYF. V usage is TRBV11-2 and J usage is TRBJ2-5, with unresolved D. Trimming shortened V by 0 bases and J by 5 bases, and 13 bases separated the two germline ends. The CDR3 has 15 residues. The germline CDR1 and CDR2 sequences are SGHAT and FQNNGV.

This clonotype was found a few times. The J gene is TRBJ2-2, the V gene TRBV2; D may be TRBD1 (5 bases). CDR1 is SNHLY and CDR2 is FYNNEI in the germline V gene. This CDR3 comprises 15 residues. V was clipped by 10 bases and J by 4 bases, with 19 bases between them. CDR3: CATTGGAESTGELFF. CDR3 DNA sequence: TGTGCCACCACCGGTGGGGCAGAGAGCACCGGGGAGCTGTTTTTT.

The V and J genes are TRBV6-5 and TRBJ1-1; D possibly corresponds to TRBD1 (5 bases). Trimming shortened V by 6 bases and J by 0 bases, and 11 bases separated the two germline ends. There are 14 residues in the CDR3. Germline CDR1 is MNHEY and CDR2 is SVGAGI. The CDR3 sequence is CASRPGPVNTEAFF. CDR3 DNA: TGTGCCAGCAGACCGGGACCGGTGAACACTGAAGCTTTCTTT.

This chain links TRBV20-1 with TRBJ1-4; D is possibly TRBD1 (6 bases). CDR1 is DFQATT and CDR2 is SNEGSKA in the germline V gene (reference sequence). Trimming took off 4 bases at V and 8 bases at J, with 11 bases between the two ends. CDR3 length: 12 residues. CDR3 region: CSAKTGNEKLFF. In DNA form, the CDR3 reads TGCAGTGCTAAAACAGGGAACGAAAAACTGTTTTTT.

The genes are TRBV7-2 and TRBJ1-2, with D perhaps matching TRBD1 (5 bases). Trimming cost V 5 bases and J 4 bases, with 11 bases left between them. The CDR3 loop spans 13 amino acids. Per germline, CDR1 SGHTA and CDR2 FQGNSA. The CDR3 DNA follows: TGTGCCAGCAGCCCGGACACGGTCTATGGCTACACCTTC. It codes for CASSPDTVYGYTF.

Only a few counts were recorded for this clonotype. The chain employs TRBV12-3 or TRBV12-4 and TRBJ2-3; no clear D. V was shortened by 3 bases and J by 5 bases, with 15 bases between the two germline ends. The CDR3 runs to 15 residues. The DNA for the CDR3 is TGTGCCAGCAGTTTGTGGGCCTCCCGAGGAGATACGCAGTATTTT. It specifies CASSLWASRGDTQYF.

This clonotype has only a few counts. The rearrangement joins TRBV2 to TRBJ2-1; D uncertain. In germline, CDR1 is SNHLY, CDR2 FYNNEI. Between the trimmed V and J ends, which lost 2 bases and 2 bases, there was a span of 7 bases. There are 14 residues in the CDR3. CDR3 nucleotides: TGTGCCAGCAGTGAAAGGTCAGCCTACAATGAGCAGTTCTTC. It specifies CASSERSAYNEQFF.

The sample holds many counts of this clonotype. This chain uses TRBV6-2 or TRBV6-3 with TRBJ2-1; a weak D match, TRBD2 (5 bases). CDR1 and CDR2 (germline): MNHEY, SVGEGT. With 6 bases removed from V and 7 bases from J, the gap between germline ends came to 16 bases. CDR3 length: 14 residues. CDR3 loop: CASRDSKVGNEQFF. DNA of the CDR3: TGTGCCAGCAGGGACTCTAAGGTAGGGAATGAGCAGTTCTTC.

This clonotype was recorded a few times. CDR3 in DNA: TGTGCCAGCAGTTGGATCCCAACAGGGGAAGTAACAATGGGCAATGAGCAGTTCTTC. The encoded protein is CASSWIPTGEVTMGNEQFF. This chain joins TRBV6-1 and TRBJ2-1; 7 positions match TRBD1. The CDR3 loop spans 19 amino acids. The V gene end was trimmed by 5 bases and the J gene end by 6 bases; junction bases not matched to a gene: 22. Germline CDR1 and CDR2: MNHNS and SASEGT.

This clonotype came up a few times. The CDR3 is CASSPFTSYEQYF. DNA of the CDR3: TGTGCCAGCAGCCCCTTTACTTCCTACGAGCAGTACTTC. J is TRBJ2-7 and V is TRBV3-1; D is unclear. The CDR3 spans 13 residues. From germline, CDR1 is LGHDT and CDR2 YNNKEL (reference sequence). Trimming took off 4 bases at V and 1 base at J, with 8 bases between the two ends.

V gene TRBV28 combines with J gene TRBJ1-5; no clear D gene. The germline V and J ends were trimmed by 3 bases and 6 bases, with 12 bases remaining between them. Germline CDR1 MDHEN, CDR2 SYDVKM. The CDR3 has 14 residues. The CDR3, as DNA: TGTGCCAGCAGTTTTGAGGGCCTGAGTCAGCCCCAGCATTTT. This sequence encodes CASSFEGLSQPQHF.

The chain uses TRBV4-2 and TRBJ2-5; 11 bases line up with TRBD2. Germline V gene lookup returns CDR1 LGHNA and CDR2 YNFKEQ. The CDR3 covers 16 residues. With 3 bases clipped from V and 5 bases from J, the junction kept 8 bases outside the gene matches. The CDR3 spells CASSHLAGGPGETQYF. DNA for the CDR3: TGTGCCAGCAGCCACTTAGCGGGGGGGCCGGGGGAGACCCAGTACTTC.

The V and J genes are TRBV5-1 and TRBJ2-5; tentative D call: TRBD2 (6 bases). The ends were cut back, 0 bases at V and 5 bases at J, with 17 bases in the middle. This CDR3 has 16 amino acids. Germline values: CDR1 SGHRS, CDR2 YFSETQ. The CDR3 here is CASSLGVSGGVETQYF. As DNA, the CDR3 is TGCGCCAGCAGCTTGGGAGTTTCCGGGGGAGTGGAGACCCAGTACTTC.

This clonotype was counted between two and nine times. The chain couples TRBV3-1 to TRBJ2-3; TRBD1 aligns across 9 bases. CDR3 length equals 14 residues. J gave up 6 bases and V 5 bases, and 6 bases lay outside the gene matches. Germline V gene lookup returns CDR1 LGHDT and CDR2 YNNKEL (reference sequence). CDR3 DNA sequence: TGTGCCAGCAGCTGGGACAGGGAGGCGGATACGCAGTATTTT. It yields the protein CASSWDREADTQYF.

This chain links TRBV9 with TRBJ1-2; no reliable D call. The germline gives CDR1 SGDLS, CDR2 YYNGEE. Trimming cost V 3 bases and J 7 bases, with 22 bases left between them. This CDR3 comprises 16 residues. The CDR3 DNA sequence: TGTGCCAGCAGCGCCCGCGGGAACCCCGGCGGGTTTGGCTACACCTTC. Protein product: CASSARGNPGGFGYTF.

CDR3 nucleotides: TGTGCCAGCAGCCTCATAAGTTCCCTCTTGTTTCGGAACACCGGGGAGCTGTTTTTT. Translated, it gives CASSLISSLLFRNTGELFF. The V and J genes are TRBV3-1 and TRBJ2-2; D ambiguous. This CDR3 comprises 19 residues. The germline CDR1 and CDR2 sequences are LGHDT and YNNKEL (reference sequence). Trimming removed 4 bases from V and 1 base from J, with 22 bases in between.

The gene calls are TRBV20-1 and TRBJ2-7; 9 positions match TRBD1. This CDR3 region has 15 residues. Germline V gene data show CDR1 as DFQATT and CDR2 as SNEGSKA (reference sequence). With V trimmed by 0 bases and J by 6 bases, 9 bases remained unmatched. The CDR3 DNA reads as TGCAGTGCTAGAGATCGGGTCAAGGGACAGGGCGAGCAGTACTTC. Translating gives CSARDRVKGQGEQYF.